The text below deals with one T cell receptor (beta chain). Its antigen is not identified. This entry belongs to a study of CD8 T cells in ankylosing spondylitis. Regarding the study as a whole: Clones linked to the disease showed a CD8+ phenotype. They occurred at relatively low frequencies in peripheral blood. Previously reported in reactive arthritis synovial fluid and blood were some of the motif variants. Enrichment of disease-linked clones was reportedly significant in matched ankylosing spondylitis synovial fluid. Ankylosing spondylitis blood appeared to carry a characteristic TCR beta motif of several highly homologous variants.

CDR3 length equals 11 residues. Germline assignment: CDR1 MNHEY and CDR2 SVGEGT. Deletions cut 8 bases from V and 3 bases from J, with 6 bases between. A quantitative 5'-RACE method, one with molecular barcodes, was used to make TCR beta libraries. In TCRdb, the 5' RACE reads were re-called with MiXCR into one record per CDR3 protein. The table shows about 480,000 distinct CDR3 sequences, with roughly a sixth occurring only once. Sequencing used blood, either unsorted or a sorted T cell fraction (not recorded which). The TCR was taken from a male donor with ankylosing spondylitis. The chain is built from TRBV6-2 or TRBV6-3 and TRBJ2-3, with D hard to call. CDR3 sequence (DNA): TGTGCCAGCGGAAAGACAGATACGCAGTATTTT. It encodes CASGKTDTQYF.